Each of the 23 T cell receptor beta chains below was sequenced from the same sample in a study of T cell responses to AZD1222 COVID-19 vaccine. TCRdb's copy holds only in-frame clones and misses some; the assay was immunoSEQ multiplex PCR. The table has some 150,000 clones, 85% to 95% seen once; the top ten hold 3.5% to 5%. This material consisted of peripheral blood, taken on day 0 of AZD1222 vaccination. The receptors shown here come from an adult in good health.

This chain uses TRBV12-3 or TRBV12-4 with TRBJ2-2; D gene uncertain. V was pared by 7 bases and J by 3 bases, with 3 bases between. This CDR3 has 11 residues. The CDR3 is CASTHTGELFF. As DNA, the CDR3 is TGTGCCAGCACTCACACCGGGGAGCTGTTTTTT.

The V and J genes are TRBV6-1 and TRBJ2-1; a weak D match, TRBD2 (6 bases). The CDR3 is made up of 16 amino acids. V lost 2 bases and J lost 5, with 16 bases in between. Germline lookup yields CDR1 MNHNS and CDR2 SASEGT. This CDR3 reads CASSEQLSAGNNEQFF. CDR3 bases: TGTGCCAGCAGTGAACAACTTAGCGCGGGGAACAATGAGCAGTTCTTC.

The chain combines TRBV7-9 with TRBJ2-1; 12 bases match TRBD2. The germline gives CDR1 SEHNR, CDR2 FQNEAQ (reference sequence). The CDR3 totals 17 residues. After removal of 4 bases from V and 3 bases from J, the junction contained 7 bases not matched to a gene. CDR3 bases: TGTGCCAGCAGCTCCGACGTGACTAGCGGGGGCTACAATGAGCAGTTCTTC. Protein: CASSSDVTSGGYNEQFF. Drawing the rest from reference TRBV7-9 and TRBJ2-1, the complete variable domain is DTGVSQNPRHKITKRGQNVTFRCDPISEHNRLYWYRQTLGQGPEFLTYFQNEAQLEKSRLLSDRFSAERPKGSFSTLEIQRTEQGDSAMYLCASSSDVTSGGYNEQFFGPGTRLTVL.

V usage is TRBV19 and J usage is TRBJ1-5, with D unresolved. This CDR3 is 14 amino acids long. Trimming pared 2 bases from V and 4 bases from J, leaving 9 bases between. Per the germline V gene, CDR1 is LNHDA and CDR2 is SQIVND (reference sequence). CDR3 loop: CASSIRGWNQPQHF. The DNA of the CDR3 is TGTGCCAGTAGTATACGGGGTTGGAATCAGCCCCAGCATTTT. The entire variable domain, with the rest obtained from reference TRBV19 and TRBJ1-5, is as follows: DGGITQSPKYLFRKEGQNVTLSCEQNLNHDAMYWYRQDPGQGLRLIYYSQIVNDFQKGDIAEGYSVSREKKESFPLTVTSAQKNPTAFYLCASSIRGWNQPQHFGDGTRLSIL.

The chain uses TRBV27 and TRBJ1-5, with unresolved D. The germline V gene has CDR1 MNHEY and CDR2 SMNVEV (reference sequence). V gave up 10 bases and J gave up 0 bases, with 10 bases separating them. The CDR3 is 13 amino acids. The CDR3 DNA is TGTGCCATACTGAGGGATAGCAATCAGCCCCAGCATTTT. It is translated as CAILRDSNQPQHF.

As to this clone: The sample holds other DNA sequences that translate to the same CDR3. This chain uses TRBV11-3 with TRBJ1-1; D is uncertain. Per the germline V gene, CDR1 is SGHNT and CDR2 is YENEEA. This CDR3 has 13 residues. The ends were cut back, 5 bases at V and 0 bases at J, with 7 bases in the middle. In nucleotides, the CDR3 is TGTGCCAGCAGCCTAGGCGTGAACACTGAAGCTTTCTTT. Its translation: CASSLGVNTEAFF.

Comment on this clone: One junction end disagrees with the germline gene, perhaps due to a read error. This rearrangement joins TRBV29-1 to TRBJ1-1, with unresolved D. CDR1 SQVTM and CDR2 ANQGSEA come from the germline V gene. The CDR3 contains 10 residues. The CDR3 bases are TGCAGCGTTGGGAACGCTGAAGCTTTCTTT. Its protein product is CSVGNAEAFF.

This rearrangement joins TRBV9 to TRBJ1-2; D may be TRBD1 (6 bases). This CDR3 has 17 amino acids. V lost 4 bases and J 7 bases, leaving 26 bases between the germline ends. Germline CDR1 is SGDLS and CDR2 is YYNGEE. The CDR3 is CASSPRISGHRLSGYTF. The CDR3 bases are TGTGCCAGCAGCCCCCGGATTTCGGGACATCGGTTAAGTGGCTACACCTTC.

This clone was detected only once. The genes are TRBV19 and TRBJ1-1; D may be TRBD1 (6 bases). CDR3 size: 12 residues. V was shortened by 6 bases and J by 4 bases, with 9 bases between the two germline ends. In germline, CDR1 is LNHDA, CDR2 SQIVND (reference sequence). CDR3 loop: CASSSRGTEAFF. For the CDR3, the DNA is TGTGCCAGTAGCAGCAGGGGCACTGAAGCTTTCTTT. The full variable domain, rest sourced from reference TRBV19 and TRBJ1-1, is DGGITQSPKYLFRKEGQNVTLSCEQNLNHDAMYWYRQDPGQGLRLIYYSQIVNDFQKGDIAEGYSVSREKKESFPLTVTSAQKNPTAFYLCASSSRGTEAFFGQGTRLTVV.

V usage is TRBV6-1 and J usage is TRBJ2-3, with TRBD1 as a possible D gene (6 bases). V was trimmed by 2 bases and J by 0 bases, leaving 6 bases between them. The CDR3 contains 14 residues. Germline assignment: CDR1 MNHNS and CDR2 SASEGT. CDR3 nucleotides: TGTGCCAGCAGTGAACAGGGGAGCACAGATACGCAGTATTTT. It codes for CASSEQGSTDTQYF.

The chain carries TRBV28 and TRBJ2-4; D unresolved. V dropped 5 bases and J dropped 15 bases, with 17 bases sitting between them. The CDR3 has 12 residues. CDR1 and CDR2 from the germline V gene are MDHEN and SYDVKM. CDR3 bases: TGTGCCAGCAGTGTTAGAGGTTTTGCCCTGTACTTC. Its translation: CASSVRGFALYF.

The rearrangement uses TRBV7-8 and TRBJ1-1, with 7 bases that match TRBD1. This CDR3 is built from 13 residues. J lost 10 bases, V lost 6 bases, and 11 bases had no gene match. The germline gives CDR1 SGHVS, CDR2 FQNEAQ. CDR3 amino acids: CASRRERQGSAFF. CDR3 DNA: TGTGCCAGCAGGCGCGAAAGACAGGGATCAGCTTTCTTT.

The V call is TRBV4-1, the J call TRBJ1-2, with D tentatively TRBD1 (6 bases). The V end was cut by 0 bases, the J end by 2 bases, with 22 bases between. Germline-derived CDR1 and CDR2 are MGHRA and YSYEKL. The CDR3 has 19 residues. CDR3 in amino acids: CASSQEFPLAGAPNYGYTF. The CDR3 DNA follows: TGCGCCAGCAGCCAAGAGTTCCCCTTGGCAGGGGCGCCCAACTATGGCTACACCTTC.

The chain combines TRBV5-1 with TRBJ1-1; D remains unclear. The CDR3 runs 15 residues. Per germline, CDR1 SGHRS and CDR2 YFSETQ. V lost 3 bases and J lost 0, with 12 bases in between. CDR3 residues: CASSSQSALNTEAFF. The CDR3 DNA sequence: TGCGCCAGCAGCTCCCAGTCAGCGTTGAACACTGAAGCTTTCTTT.

The chain carries TRBV27 and TRBJ2-1; 10 positions agree with TRBD2. V shed 7 bases and J 5 bases; nucleotides not matched to a gene: 23. Germline-derived CDR1 and CDR2 are MNHEY and SMNVEV (reference sequence). This CDR3 contains 20 residues. The CDR3 is CASIKSWVASGSPGDNEQFF. The CDR3 bases are TGTGCCAGCATAAAATCATGGGTAGCTAGCGGGAGCCCGGGAGACAATGAGCAGTTCTTC.

The rearrangement links TRBV12-3 or TRBV12-4 to TRBJ1-4; TRBD1 matches 8 bases. This CDR3 spans 13 amino acids. The V and J ends lost 4 bases and 9 bases, in that order; junction bases with no gene match: 4. CDR3 in amino acids: CASSSHRGKKLFF. The CDR3 nucleotides are TGTGCCAGCAGTTCCCACAGGGGGAAAAAACTGTTTTTT.

The V gene is TRBV6-5, the J gene TRBJ1-1; a weak D match, TRBD1 (6 bases). This CDR3 comprises 13 residues. CDR1 MNHEY and CDR2 SVGAGI come from the germline V gene. The V end lost 4 bases, the J end lost 3 bases, and 9 bases lay between the germline ends. The CDR3 loop reads CASSSEGDTEAFF. As DNA, the CDR3 is TGTGCCAGCAGTTCGGAGGGGGACACTGAAGCTTTCTTT.

The J gene is TRBJ1-5, the V gene TRBV28, with D unresolved. This CDR3 comprises 13 residues. CDR1 is MDHEN and CDR2 is SYDVKM in the germline V gene. Deletions cut 2 bases from V and 6 bases from J, with 8 bases between. CDR3 nucleotides: TGTGCCAGCAGTTTACAAGGTGTTCAGCCCCAGCATTTT. Its translation: CASSLQGVQPQHF.

The chain recombines TRBV6-5 with TRBJ1-5, with TRBD1 identical over 8 bases. Germline CDR1 is MNHEY and CDR2 is SVGAGI. CDR3 length equals 15 residues. The V segment lost 6 bases and the J segment 3 bases; nucleotides outside the gene matches: 7. The CDR3 DNA sequence: TGTGCCAGCAGCGAGGGACAGGTGATCAATCAGCCCCAGCATTTT. Its protein product is CASSEGQVINQPQHF.

The sample holds a few counts of this clone. The chain combines TRBV7-9 with TRBJ2-7; D is possibly TRBD1 (6 bases). The V and J ends lost 4 bases and 5 bases respectively, with 27 bases between them. This CDR3 comprises 18 residues. Germline-derived CDR1 and CDR2 are SEHNR and FQNEAQ (reference sequence). The chain's CDR3 is CASSSAYSPGRGSHEQYF. CDR3 DNA: TGTGCCAGCAGCTCGGCATATTCGCCGGGAAGGGGGTCTCACGAGCAGTACTTC. Variable domain in full (rest from reference TRBV7-9 and TRBJ2-7): DTGVSQNPRHKITKRGQNVTFRCDPISEHNRLYWYRQTLGQGPEFLTYFQNEAQLEKSRLLSDRFSAERPKGSFSTLEIQRTEQGDSAMYLCASSSAYSPGRGSHEQYFGPGTRLTVT.

The rearrangement joins TRBV3-1 (or the pseudogene TRBV3-2) to TRBJ1-5; possibly TRBD1 for D (6 bases). The CDR3 contains 17 residues. Germline V gene sequence: CDR1 LGHDT, CDR2 YNNKEL (reference sequence). Between the trimmed V and J ends, which lost 1 base and 3 bases, there was a span of 16 bases. For the CDR3, the DNA is TGTGCCAGCAGCCAAGGCGGGGGGGGCCCAATCAATCAGCCCCAGCATTTT. It translates to CASSQGGGGPINQPQHF.

The rearrangement uses TRBV12-3 or TRBV12-4 and TRBJ1-1; D unclear. The CDR3 runs 12 residues. V was shortened by 3 bases and J by 11 bases, with 13 bases between the two germline ends. DNA of the CDR3: TGTGCCAGCAGTTTTTACCTGACGGGCGCTTTCTTT. Protein sequence: CASSFYLTGAFF.

This clone has a handful of counts. The gene calls are TRBV18 and TRBJ1-4; D is possibly TRBD1 (5 bases). The CDR3 length is 15 residues. In germline, CDR1 is KGHSH, CDR2 LQKENI. V lost 8 bases, J lost 1 base, and 14 bases lay in between. In nucleotides, the CDR3 is TGTGCCAGCACACGGGACGGACTAACTAATGAAAAACTGTTTTTT. This sequence encodes CASTRDGLTNEKLFF.